This is a list of T cell receptor beta chains from one sample in a study of blood T cell repertoires in COVID-19. Only in-frame clones appear in the TCRdb table, and some are missing; sequencing was by immunoSEQ multiplex PCR. The table shows around 80,000 clones, with approximately 85% occurring only once. The specimen sequenced was peripheral blood. These receptor sequences come from a man over 45 with COVID-19, enrolled during active disease. Each CDR3 is given with its conserved first and last residue. Fields, in order: clone size, V gene, J gene, D gene, CDR3 protein, CDR3 DNA. A D gene is named only where the DNA matches it firmly. Size values are once, few and many counts, or a class for expanded clones, and some rows have none.

NA	TRBV29-1	TRBJ1-2	NA	CSVRARTANYGYTF	TGCAGCGTGAGAGCGAGGACAGCTAACTATGGCTACACCTTC
once	TRBV6-1	TRBJ2-2	NA	CASSRQGGGGELFF	TGTGCCAGCAGTCGCCAGGGGGGCGGCGGGGAGCTGTTTTTT
once	TRBV27	TRBJ1-2	TRBD1	CASRISGTASRGYTF	TGTGCCAGCAGAATCTCGGGGACAGCCTCTAGAGGCTACACCTTC
NA	TRBV5-1	TRBJ2-2	NA	CASSPDTGELFF	TGCGCCAGCAGCCCAGACACCGGGGAGCTGTTTTTT
NA	TRBV5-6	TRBJ1-1	NA	CASSLQVSTEAFF	TGTGCCAGCAGCTTGCAGGTGTCAACTGAAGCTTTCTTT
few	TRBV6-5	TRBJ1-5	TRBD1	CASSYSRQGAGQPQHF	TGTGCCAGCAGTTACTCGCGACAGGGGGCTGGTCAGCCCCAGCATTTT
NA	TRBV6-4	TRBJ2-3	NA	CASSDKGSDTQYF	TGTGCCAGCAGTGACAAGGGGTCGGATACGCAGTATTTT
NA	TRBV15	TRBJ2-1	TRBD1	CATSRVEGGQGRHEQFF	TGTGCCACCAGCAGAGTGGAAGGGGGACAGGGGAGGCATGAGCAGTTCTTC
NA	TRBV18	TRBJ2-3	TRBD2	CASSPFGGTSTDTQYF	TGTGCCAGCTCACCATTCGGGGGGACTAGCACAGATACGCAGTATTTT
NA	TRBV19	TRBJ1-5	NA	CASSIVLPDSNQPQHF	TGTGCCAGTAGTATAGTGTTGCCAGATAGCAATCAGCCCCAGCATTTT
once	TRBV5-1	TRBJ2-7	TRBD1	CASSGPGQTYEQYF	TGCGCCAGCAGCGGTCCGGGACAGACGTACGAGCAGTACTTC
NA	TRBV5-6	TRBJ2-7	TRBD2	CASSLEAGVLPEQYF	TGTGCCAGCAGCTTGGAGGCGGGAGTTCTGCCCGAGCAGTACTTC
NA	TRBV5-1	TRBJ2-1	TRBD2	CASSLREGRDEQFF	TGCGCCAGCAGCTTACGGGAGGGTCGGGATGAGCAGTTCTTC
NA	TRBV9	TRBJ2-7	TRBD2	CASSVGVAGPSYEQYF	TGTGCCAGCAGCGTAGGGGTAGCGGGGCCCTCCTACGAGCAGTACTTC
NA	TRBV7-3	TRBJ2-2	NA	CASSGRANTGELFF	TGTGCCAGCTCGGGTCGGGCGAACACCGGGGAGCTGTTTTTT
NA	TRBV7-9	TRBJ1-1	NA	CASSSNDYTEAFF	TGTGCCAGCAGTTCTAACGACTACACTGAAGCTTTCTTT
NA	TRBV4-1	TRBJ1-1	NA	CASSPLTGRIVGTEAFF	TGCGCCAGCAGCCCCCTAACCGGCAGGATCGTTGGCACTGAAGCTTTCTTT
NA	TRBV2	TRBJ1-6	TRBD1	CASSGTGGSPLHF	TGTGCCAGCAGTGGGACAGGGGGTTCACCCCTCCACTTT
few	TRBV3-1/TRBV3-2	TRBJ1-1	NA	CASSPGVAEAFF	TGTGCCAGCAGCCCGGGTGTGGCTGAAGCTTTCTTT
NA	TRBV5-1	TRBJ1-4	NA	CASSLGPQNEKLFF	TGCGCCAGCAGCTTGGGGCCGCAAAATGAAAAACTGTTTTTT
few	TRBV7-6	TRBJ1-6	NA	CASSSATGHYSPLHF	TGTGCCAGCAGCTCCGCCACAGGGCATTACTCACCCCTCCACTTT
many	TRBV19	TRBJ2-7	TRBD1	CASSKTGWGTYEQYF	TGTGCCAGTAGTAAGACAGGGTGGGGAACCTACGAGCAGTACTTC
few	TRBV2	TRBJ2-7	TRBD1	CASNPLWDRRVPGDF	TGTGCCAGCAACCCATTGTGGGACAGGAGAGTTCCTGGGGACTTC
NA	TRBV9	TRBJ1-3	NA	CASSVADNSGNTIYF	TGTGCCAGCAGCGTAGCCGACAACTCTGGAAACACCATATATTTT
NA	TRBV4-1	TRBJ2-3	NA	CASSFPGTDTQYF	TGCGCCAGCAGCTTCCCAGGGACAGATACGCAGTATTTT
NA	TRBV19	TRBJ1-5	NA	CASSTLTGTPFQPQHF	TGTGCCAGTAGTACCTTGACAGGTACTCCCTTCCAGCCCCAGCATTTT
NA	TRBV28	TRBJ1-5	NA	CASSLLQNNQPQHF	TGTGCCAGCAGTTTATTACAGAACAATCAGCCCCAGCATTTT
NA	TRBV6-5	TRBJ2-1	TRBD2	CASSYDGRAGRQQFF	TGTGCCAGCAGTTACGACGGGAGGGCCGGTCGGCAGCAGTTCTTC
NA	TRBV6-5	TRBJ1-2	TRBD1	CASIGQGYGYTF	TGTGCCAGCATCGGACAGGGGTATGGCTACACCTTC
NA	TRBV11-3	TRBJ2-1	NA	CASSLSWTGEQFF	TGTGCCAGCAGCTTGAGCTGGACCGGGGAACAGTTCTTC
NA	TRBV5-4	TRBJ1-3	NA	CASSLERTSAIYF	TGTGCCAGCAGCTTGGAAAGGACTAGCGCCATATATTTT
NA	TRBV11-2	TRBJ2-7	NA	CASSGRRITYEQYF	TGTGCCAGCAGCGGCCGGAGGATAACCTACGAGCAGTACTTC
NA	TRBV5-6	TRBJ2-1	TRBD2	CASSLGVAGVPLVTSEQFF	TGTGCCAGCAGCTTGGGAGTAGCGGGAGTTCCCCTAGTAACCTCCGAGCAGTTCTTC
NA	TRBV5-1	TRBJ2-7	NA	CASSTSDHASGQLSFYEQYF	TGCGCCAGCAGCACCTCCGATCATGCTAGTGGTCAGCTATCTTTCTACGAGCAGTACTTC
NA	TRBV29-1	TRBJ1-1	NA	CSVENREGTEAFF	TGCAGCGTTGAAAACAGGGAAGGCACTGAAGCTTTCTTT
NA	TRBV10-3	TRBJ1-5	NA	CAISGEQGKGNQPQHF	TGTGCCATCAGTGGGGAACAGGGAAAAGGCAATCAGCCCCAGCATTTT
once	TRBV27	TRBJ2-4	NA	CASSVAQGPVAKNIQYF	TGTGCCAGCAGTGTCGCACAGGGCCCCGTAGCCAAAAACATTCAGTACTTC
NA	TRBV11-2	TRBJ2-1	NA	CASSLESGAEQFF	TGTGCCAGCAGCTTAGAGAGCGGAGCAGAGCAGTTCTTC
NA	TRBV5-4	TRBJ2-5	TRBD1	CASSLQGGTQETQYF	TGTGCCAGCAGCTTACAGGGGGGAACCCAAGAGACCCAGTACTTC
NA	TRBV2	TRBJ2-3	TRBD2	CASSKLAGRTDTQYF	TGTGCCAGCAGTAAGCTAGCGGGACGCACAGATACGCAGTATTTT
NA	TRBV5-1	TRBJ1-1	TRBD1	CASSRQGNTEAFF	TGCGCCAGCAGCCGACAGGGGAACACTGAAGCTTTCTTT
few	TRBV19	TRBJ2-7	NA	CASSITAESSYEQYF	TGTGCCAGTAGTATAACGGCGGAGAGCTCCTACGAGCAGTACTTC
NA	TRBV5-4	TRBJ1-1	NA	CASSLGAVNTEAFF	TGTGCCAGCAGCTTGGGTGCGGTAAACACTGAAGCTTTCTTT
NA	TRBV27	TRBJ2-3	NA	CASSSGSLYTQYF	TGTGCCAGCAGTTCAGGATCCTTATATACGCAGTATTTT
NA	TRBV28	TRBJ1-1	NA	CASSGWGRGGTEAFF	TGTGCCAGCAGTGGCTGGGGGAGGGGGGGCACTGAAGCTTTCTTT
NA	TRBV7-9	TRBJ2-7	TRBD2	CASSSSGRNEQYF	TGTGCCAGCAGCTCTAGCGGGAGAAACGAGCAGTACTTC
NA	TRBV12-1	TRBJ2-1	NA	CASSLLRGGQFF	TGTGCCAGCAGCCTTCTCCGAGGGGGACAGTTCTTC
NA	TRBV7-8	TRBJ1-1	NA	CASSLLTVNTEAFF	TGTGCCAGCAGCTTATTGACTGTGAACACTGAAGCTTTCTTT
NA	TRBV28	TRBJ2-1	TRBD2	CASRRLAGVSEQFF	TGTGCCAGCCGGCGACTAGCGGGAGTAAGTGAGCAGTTCTTC
NA	TRBV24-1	TRBJ1-5	NA	CATSDSIQPQHF	TGTGCCACCAGTGATTCTATACAGCCCCAGCATTTT
NA	TRBV3-1/TRBV3-2	TRBJ2-7	TRBD2	CASSQGLAGGYEQYF	TGTGCCAGCAGCCAAGGACTAGCGGGAGGTTACGAGCAGTACTTC
NA	TRBV6-5	TRBJ1-3	TRBD1	CASSPGGSGNTIYF	TGTGCCAGCAGTCCAGGGGGCTCTGGAAACACCATATATTTT
NA	TRBV5-6	TRBJ2-1	TRBD2	CASSSRTSGSYNEQFF	TGTGCCAGCAGCTCCCGGACTAGCGGGTCTTACAATGAGCAGTTCTTC
NA	TRBV7-6	TRBJ2-5	NA	CASSLGRGETQYF	TGTGCCAGCAGCTTAGGACGGGGAGAGACCCAGTACTTC
NA	TRBV11-2	TRBJ2-7	TRBD2	CASSLAGTSGTYYEQYF	TGTGCCAGCAGCTTAGCGGGGACTAGCGGAACTTACTACGAGCAGTACTTC
NA	TRBV12-3/TRBV12-4	TRBJ1-2	NA	CASSSGYGYTF	TGTGCCAGCAGTTCAGGGTACGGCTACACCTTC
NA	TRBV3-1/TRBV3-2	TRBJ1-1	NA	CASSQIAGNTEAFF	TGTGCCAGCAGCCAAATAGCCGGGAACACTGAAGCTTTCTTT
NA	TRBV18	TRBJ2-7	TRBD1	CASSPWDSSLNEQYF	TGTGCCAGCTCACCGTGGGACAGTTCTTTGAACGAGCAGTACTTC
NA	TRBV6-6	TRBJ1-6	NA	CASSHRHDSPLHF	TGTGCCAGCAGTCACCGACACGATTCACCCCTCCACTTT